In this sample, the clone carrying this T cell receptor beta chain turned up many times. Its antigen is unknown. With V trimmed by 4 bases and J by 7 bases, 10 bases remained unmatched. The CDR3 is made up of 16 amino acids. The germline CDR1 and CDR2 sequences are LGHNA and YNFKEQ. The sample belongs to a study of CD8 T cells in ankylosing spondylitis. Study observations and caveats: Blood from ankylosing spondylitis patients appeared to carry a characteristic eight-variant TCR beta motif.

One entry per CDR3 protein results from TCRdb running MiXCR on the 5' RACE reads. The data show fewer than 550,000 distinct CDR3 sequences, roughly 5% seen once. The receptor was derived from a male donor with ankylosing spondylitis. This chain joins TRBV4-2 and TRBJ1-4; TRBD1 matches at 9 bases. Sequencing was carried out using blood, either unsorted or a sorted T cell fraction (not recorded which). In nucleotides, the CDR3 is TGTGCCAGCAGCCTCTCTATGGGACAGGGTGGTGAAAAACTGTTTTTT. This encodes CASSLSMGQGGEKLFF.